This TCR beta chain was observed in a study of T cells after yellow fever vaccination. TCRdb processed the 5' RACE reads anew with MiXCR; each CDR3 protein has one entry. The data contain about 550,000 distinct CDR3 sequences, 19% of them singletons. Germline CDR1 SGHVS, CDR2 FQNEAQ. The CDR3 extends over 15 amino acids. V lost 5 bases, J lost 8 bases, and 19 bases lay in between. Sequencing used PBMCs, obtained 15 days after the yellow fever booster vaccination. The sequence derives from a man aged 30 to 39 who received the YFV17D yellow fever vaccine. The chain is built from TRBV7-8 and TRBJ2-1; D tentatively reads TRBD1 or TRBD2 (6 bases each). The CDR3 DNA reads as TGTGCCAGCAGCGGAGATGGGAAACGGGGGCATGAGCAGTTCTTC. It encodes CASSGDGKRGHEQFF.